The rows below give T cell receptor beta chains drawn from one sample of a study of early T cells in non-severe SARS-CoV-2 infection. From the 5' RACE reads, TCRdb called clonotypes with MiXCR, one entry per CDR3 protein. Here the sample spans some 37,000 distinct CDR3 sequences, more than 8% being singletons. The material sequenced was whole blood. The receptors stem from an adult who was a healthcare worker with PCR-confirmed SARS-CoV-2 infection or an uninfected control (not recorded which). The CDR3 runs from the conserved cysteine through the conserved F or W. D genes are given only for firm matches. Part of the rows lack a size; the others show once, few, many or a class for expanded clones.

j_gene,d_gene,v_gene,len,abundance,CDR3nt,CDR3aa
TRBJ2-3,NA,TRBV15,13,many,TGTGCCACCGAGAACAGAATTACAGATACGCAGTATTTT,CATENRITDTQYF
TRBJ2-7,NA,TRBV28,12,NA,TGTGCCAGCAGTTTACCTAACTACGAGCAGTACTTC,CASSLPNYEQYF
TRBJ1-4,TRBD1,TRBV12-3/TRBV12-4,15,few,TGTGCCAGCAGTTTAATGGGACAGGGGTCTGAAAAACTGTTTTTT,CASSLMGQGSEKLFF
TRBJ2-7,TRBD2,TRBV11-2,15,many,TGTGCCAGCAGCTTAGCAGCGGGGATCACCTACGAGCAGTACTTC,CASSLAAGITYEQYF
TRBJ2-5,TRBD2,TRBV7-9,14,NA,TGTGCCAGCAGTTTAGCGGGGGTAAAAGAGACCCAGTACTTC,CASSLAGVKETQYF
TRBJ1-6,NA,TRBV30,15,many,TGTGCCTGGAGTGATGTAGGGGTGGAGAATTCACCCCTCCACTTT,CAWSDVGVENSPLHF
TRBJ2-2,TRBD2,TRBV6-6,15,few,TGTGCCAGCAGTTCACTAGCGACCGGCACCGGGGAGCTGTTTTTT,CASSSLATGTGELFF
TRBJ2-1,NA,TRBV5-1,17,NA,TGCGCCAGCAGCTCCCCCCCGGACACTCCAGGGGACAATGAGCAGTTCTTC,CASSSPPDTPGDNEQFF
TRBJ1-1,NA,TRBV5-1,15,many,TGCGCCAGCAGTTTCGACAGCCCGTCTGTCACTGAAGCTTTCTTT,CASSFDSPSVTEAFF
TRBJ2-7,TRBD2,TRBV20-1,14,NA,TGCAGTGCTAACCTAGCGGGAGGGACCTACGAGCAGTACTTC,CSANLAGGTYEQYF
TRBJ2-2,NA,TRBV5-4,14,few,TGTGCCAGCAGCTTGGAAGCCGACCGCGGGGAGCTGTTTTTT,CASSLEADRGELFF
TRBJ1-2,TRBD1,TRBV29-1,12,many,TGCAGCGTTGGGACAGGGGGAAATGGCTACACCTTC,CSVGTGGNGYTF
TRBJ2-1,NA,TRBV11-2,13,NA,TGTGCCAGCAGCTTAATCCGGCAAAATGAGCAGTTCTTC,CASSLIRQNEQFF
TRBJ2-1,NA,TRBV6-2/TRBV6-3,15,many,TGTGCCAGCAGTTACTCCCAGGGAGCCTACAATGAGCAGTTCTTC,CASSYSQGAYNEQFF
TRBJ2-3,TRBD1,TRBV2,18,many,TGTGCCAGCAGTGAAAAGCGGGGTGGACAGGGGGCGCGAGATACGCAGTATTTT,CASSEKRGGQGARDTQYF
TRBJ2-3,NA,TRBV28,12,NA,TGTGCCAGCAGTCCTCCCATGGATACGCAGTATTTT,CASSPPMDTQYF
TRBJ2-7,NA,TRBV4-1,13,many,TGCGCCAGCAGCCAAAGTCTCTCCTACGAGCAGTACTTC,CASSQSLSYEQYF
TRBJ2-3,NA,TRBV28,12,many,TGTGCCAGCAGCGGCGACACAGATACGCAGTATTTT,CASSGDTDTQYF
TRBJ2-1,NA,TRBV29-1,12,few,TGCAGCGGGCAGGGGCTAGGTAATGAGCAGTTCTTC,CSGQGLGNEQFF
TRBJ1-2,NA,TRBV9,12,NA,TGTGCCAGCAGCGTAGCTCTTGGTGGCTACACCTTC,CASSVALGGYTF
TRBJ2-5,NA,TRBV5-1,15,NA,TGCGCCAGCAGCTCCTTGGGACCCCACCAAGAGACCCAGTACTTC,CASSSLGPHQETQYF
TRBJ2-3,TRBD2,TRBV20-1,16,NA,TGCAGTGCTAGAGGTGTGTGGGGACTAGCGGGACCTACGCAGTATTTT,CSARGVWGLAGPTQYF
TRBJ2-7,NA,TRBV7-8,16,many,TGTGCCAGCAGACCCACCCGGACTGGACAACCCTACGAGCAGTACTTC,CASRPTRTGQPYEQYF
TRBJ1-2,NA,TRBV5-4,14,many,TGTGCCAGCAGCTTGGCCGGGGTATACTATGGCTACACCTTC,CASSLAGVYYGYTF
TRBJ1-2,NA,TRBV12-3/TRBV12-4,11,NA,TGTGCCAGCAACTACCAAGGTGGCTACACCTTC,CASNYQGGYTF
TRBJ2-3,NA,TRBV12-3/TRBV12-4,14,medium-sized,TGTGCCAGCAGTTTAGGAGGAGGTCCAGATACGCAGTATTTT,CASSLGGGPDTQYF
TRBJ2-3,NA,TRBV6-2/TRBV6-3,17,many,TGTGCCAGCAGTACTGCCCTCGCGGCCAGGCGGACAGATACGCAGTATTTT,CASSTALAARRTDTQYF
TRBJ1-6,NA,TRBV3-1,15,NA,TGTGCCAGCAGCCAAGGGACAGTCTATAATTCACCCCTCCACTTT,CASSQGTVYNSPLHF
TRBJ2-7,TRBD1,TRBV6-5,12,many,TGTGCCACCCAGGGGGCATCCTACGAGCAGTACTTC,CATQGASYEQYF
TRBJ1-6,NA,TRBV4-3,13,few,TGCGCCAGCAGCCAACAACAGGATTCACCCCTCCACTTT,CASSQQQDSPLHF
TRBJ2-7,TRBD1,TRBV7-2,15,many,TGTGCCAGCAGCTCGGACAGGTGGAGCTCCTACGAGCAGTACTTC,CASSSDRWSSYEQYF
TRBJ1-1,NA,TRBV9,15,many,TGTGCCAGCAGCGTAGAAGGGCGGCTGAACACTGAAGCTTTCTTT,CASSVEGRLNTEAFF
TRBJ2-7,TRBD1,TRBV20-1,17,few,TGCAGTGCTATGACAGGGGAAAGGCCGACGTCATACTACGAGCAGTACTTC,CSAMTGERPTSYYEQYF
TRBJ1-1,NA,TRBV5-5,13,many,TGTGCCAGCAGCTACGTGAGGAACACTGAAGCTTTCTTT,CASSYVRNTEAFF
TRBJ1-2,NA,TRBV11-1,14,NA,TGTGCCAGCAGCGGCTCACCCAATACGGGAGGCTACACCTTC,CASSGSPNTGGYTF
TRBJ2-3,NA,TRBV29-1,12,many,TGCAGCGTTGGTCTCGACACAGATACGCAGTATTTT,CSVGLDTDTQYF
TRBJ1-1,NA,TRBV20-1,13,many,TGCAGTGCTATCCAGGGTTTAGAGACTGAAGCTTTCTTT,CSAIQGLETEAFF
TRBJ1-2,NA,TRBV19,14,many,TGTGCCAGTAGTAATCGGGGGACCAACTATGGCTACACCTTC,CASSNRGTNYGYTF
TRBJ1-1,NA,TRBV14,13,NA,TGTGCCAGCAGCCAACTAGTCGAAGGTGAAGCTTTCTTT,CASSQLVEGEAFF
TRBJ2-7,NA,TRBV3-1,16,NA,TGTGCCAGCAGCCAGGCATTGGTCGGGATATCCTACGAGCAGTACTTC,CASSQALVGISYEQYF
TRBJ1-2,NA,TRBV20-1,13,many,TGCAGTGCTAGTACCGTGGCCAACTATGGCTACACCTTC,CSASTVANYGYTF
TRBJ2-2,NA,TRBV6-5,18,NA,TGTGCCAGCAGTGCTCTCGGCCCCCGGGCGAGCTGGGCCGGGGAGCTGTTTTTT,CASSALGPRASWAGELFF
TRBJ1-4,NA,TRBV29-1,14,few,TGCAGCGCACACCAGACAGGCTCTAATGAAAAACTGTTTTTT,CSAHQTGSNEKLFF
TRBJ2-7,NA,TRBV5-1,11,NA,TGCGCCAGCAGCCAGGGACCTGAGCAGTACTTC,CASSQGPEQYF